These T cell receptor beta chains were read from a single sample in a study of CD8 T cells in ankylosing spondylitis. TCRdb reanalysed the 5' RACE reads using MiXCR and keeps one entry per CDR3 protein. Of roughly 700,000 distinct CDR3 sequences listed, 19% are singletons. The sequenced sample consisted of blood, either unsorted or a sorted T cell fraction (not recorded which). The receptors derive from a male donor with ankylosing spondylitis. Both conserved end residues are part of each CDR3. A D gene is named only where the DNA matches it firmly. Only some rows state a clone size, as once, few, many or a class for expanded clones.

size	J	V	D	DNA	CDR3
NA	TRBJ2-6	TRBV3-1	NA	TGTGCCAGCAGCCAAGATGGGGAAACACGGCACTCTGGGGCCAACGTCCTGACTTTC	CASSQDGETRHSGANVLTF
NA	TRBJ1-5	TRBV24-1	TRBD1	TGTGCCACCAGTGACCCTGGGGCAGGGGGCATGAATCAGCCCCAGCATTTT	CATSDPGAGGMNQPQHF
many	TRBJ2-7	TRBV5-1	TRBD1	TGCGCCAGCAGGTTCCGGGACAGCTCCTACGAGCAGTACTTC	CASRFRDSSYEQYF
many	TRBJ1-1	TRBV7-2	NA	TGTGCCAGCAGCTTAGCGCCAGGGGTGGGCACTGAAGCTTTCTTT	CASSLAPGVGTEAFF
many	TRBJ2-2	TRBV29-1	TRBD1	TGCAGCGGCGGGACAGGGGGCGGGGAGCTGTTTTTT	CSGGTGGGELFF
few	TRBJ1-1	TRBV7-9	NA	TGTGCCAGCAGCTTAGTTAGGCTGAACACTGAAGCTTTCTTT	CASSLVRLNTEAFF
NA	TRBJ2-1	TRBV20-1	TRBD2	TGCAGTGCTAGAGATTTGGGGCTAGCGGAAACCTACAATGAGCAGTTCTTC	CSARDLGLAETYNEQFF
many	TRBJ1-5	TRBV6-1	NA	TGTGCCAGCAGGGAGAGCAGCAATCAGCCCCAGCATTTT	CASRESSNQPQHF
few	TRBJ2-1	TRBV5-1	TRBD1	TGCGCCAGCAGCTCCCCGCCGGACAGGGCCGACGCGTACAATGAGCAGTTCTTC	CASSSPPDRADAYNEQFF
NA	TRBJ2-7	TRBV27	TRBD2	TGTGCCAGCAGTTTAGCGGGGGGGTACTCCTACGAGCAGTACTTC	CASSLAGGYSYEQYF